The 14 T cell receptor beta chains below were found in one sample sequenced in a study of cytomegalovirus exposure and HLA in healthy donors. The PCR contained 60 Vbeta and 13 Jbeta primers. Libraries were prepared by immunoSEQ multiplex PCR; TCRdb keeps only in-frame clonotypes and omits some of them. The profile shows some 150,000 clones, roughly four fifths of them singletons. The sample was PBMCs. These receptors were obtained from a man aged 40-55 years in good health and CMV-seronegative.

This clone turned up a few times. The chain is built from TRBV6-1 and TRBJ1-1; unclear D gene. This CDR3 region has 13 residues. Germline V gene data show CDR1 as MNHNS and CDR2 as SASEGT. The V end was cut by 5 bases, the J end by 6 bases, with 13 bases between. The CDR3 protein is CASSKEGLSEAFF. The CDR3 nucleotides are TGTGCCAGCAGTAAGGAGGGCCTCTCTGAAGCTTTCTTT.

Comments on this clone: One end of the junction varies from germline; a read error may be responsible. V usage is TRBV7-8 and J usage is TRBJ2-3; perhaps TRBD2 as D (6 bases). Per the germline V gene, CDR1 is SGHVS and CDR2 is FQNEAQ. This CDR3 spans 16 amino acids. This CDR3 reads CASSVARPGTRDTQYF. In nucleotides, the CDR3 is TGTGCCAGCAGCGTAGCGCGACCTGGGACTCGGGACACGCAGTATTTT.

The rearrangement links TRBV6-4 to TRBJ2-1; D is undetermined. The germline V gene encodes CDR1 MRHNA and CDR2 SNTAGT. This CDR3 comprises 15 residues. The germline V and J ends were trimmed by 4 bases and 5 bases, with 15 bases remaining between them. As DNA, the CDR3 is TGTGCCAGCAGTGGCCCGATGAGGTCAGACAATGAGCAGTTCTTC. Protein: CASSGPMRSDNEQFF.

The table lists this clone with a few counts. The gene calls are TRBV15 and TRBJ1-5; D gene ambiguous. Germline V gives CDR1 LNHNV, CDR2 YYDKDF (reference sequence). The CDR3 has 17 amino acids. V lost 0 bases and J 11 bases, leaving 23 bases between the germline ends. The CDR3 DNA reads as TGTGCCACCAGCAGAGAGAGAGCGGGGAAGCGATTTGGGTCCCAGCATTTT. Protein sequence: CATSRERAGKRFGSQHF.

A single count supports this clone. Distinct nucleotide sequences in the sample also encode this CDR3. The chain has TRBV6-5 and TRBJ2-5; 7 bases agree with TRBD2. Germline V gene lookup returns CDR1 MNHEY and CDR2 SVGAGI. This CDR3 comprises 14 residues. V trimming: 2 bases; J trimming: 4 bases; junction bases outside the gene matches: 4. CDR3: CASSYSTGGETQYF. As DNA, the CDR3 is TGTGCCAGCAGTTACAGTACGGGGGGAGAGACCCAGTACTTC.

DNA of the CDR3: TGTGCCTGGAGTGTAAACAGAAAAGAGACCCAGTACTTC. Protein: CAWSVNRKETQYF. The genes are TRBV30 and TRBJ2-5; D gene uncertain. V lost 0 bases and J 3 bases, leaving 8 bases between the germline ends. Germline CDR1 is GTSNPN and CDR2 is SVGIG (reference sequence). This CDR3 comprises 13 residues.

This clone occurred once. V gene TRBV7-9 combines with J gene TRBJ2-3; D is perhaps TRBD1 (6 bases). V was trimmed by 0 bases and J by 8 bases, leaving 18 bases between them. This CDR3 comprises 16 residues. Germline CDR1 is SEHNR and CDR2 is FQNEAQ (reference sequence). The CDR3 DNA reads as TGTGCCAGCAGCTTAGCGCTAAGTAGGGGGTGGGGTACGCAGTATTTT. Its translation: CASSLALSRGWGTQYF. Full variable domain (remainder filled in from reference TRBV7-9 and TRBJ2-3): DTGVSQNPRHKITKRGQNVTFRCDPISEHNRLYWYRQTLGQGPEFLTYFQNEAQLEKSRLLSDRFSAERPKGSFSTLEIQRTEQGDSAMYLCASSLALSRGWGTQYFGPGTRLTVL.

The chain links TRBV7-9 to TRBJ2-2, with 8 nucleotides matching TRBD1. Trimming took 7 bases from V and 0 from J; bases not matched to a gene: 4. Germline lookup yields CDR1 SEHNR and CDR2 FQNEAQ (reference sequence). This CDR3 comprises 15 residues. CDR3 region: CASTLGQANTGELFF. CDR3 sequence (DNA): TGTGCCAGCACCTTGGGACAGGCGAACACCGGGGAGCTGTTTTTT.

The genes are TRBV28 and TRBJ2-7; the D gene is possibly TRBD1 (5 bases). Trimming left V 8 bases short and J 2 bases short, with 10 bases between. There are 12 residues in the CDR3. Germline V gene sequence: CDR1 MDHEN, CDR2 SYDVKM. This CDR3 reads CASGGATYEQYF. CDR3 in DNA: TGTGCCAGCGGTGGGGCGACCTACGAGCAGTACTTC.

This clone was recorded a few times. The chain combines TRBV11-2 with TRBJ2-1; a weak D match, TRBD2 (7 bases). The CDR3 consists of 16 residues. The germline V gene has CDR1 SGHAT and CDR2 FQNNGV. V gave up 5 bases and J gave up 3 bases, with 17 bases separating them. The CDR3 coding sequence is TGTGCCAGCAGCCCAGTGGCGGGGGCCTTCTACAATGAGCAGTTCTTC. Translation gives CASSPVAGAFYNEQFF.

Worth noting for this clone: An end of the junction does not agree with germline; a read error may underlie this. The rearrangement links TRBV19 to TRBJ1-1; D gene uncertain. Germline-derived CDR1 and CDR2 are LNHDA and SQIVND (reference sequence). The CDR3 consists of 15 residues. CDR3 loop: CASRIGPQGDTEAFF. The CDR3 DNA is TGTGCCAGTAGGATAGGCCCGCAAGGAGACACTGAAGCTTTCTTT.

The chain links TRBV15 to TRBJ2-6; D call uncertain. The CDR3 runs 21 residues. Germline V lookup: CDR1 LNHNV, CDR2 YYDKDF (reference sequence). The V end was cut by 5 bases, the J end by 0 bases, with 26 bases between. CDR3 DNA sequence: TGTGCCACCAGCGGTTACTTGATTGGGCGCCCACTCACCTCTGGGGCCAACGTCCTGACTTTC. Protein sequence: CATSGYLIGRPLTSGANVLTF.

Here the CDR3 DNA reads TGCGCCAGCAGCCGGGAGTTAGAATCAGATACGCAGTATTTT. Its protein is CASSRELESDTQYF. The chain has TRBV5-1 and TRBJ2-3, with a weak D call TRBD2 (6 bases). Germline V gene sequence: CDR1 SGHRS, CDR2 YFSETQ. CDR3 length: 14 residues. V lost 4 bases and J 4 bases, leaving 13 bases between the germline ends.

This chain uses TRBV30 with TRBJ2-3; 7 bases align to TRBD2. J gave up 9 bases and V 2 bases, and 14 bases lay outside the gene matches. The CDR3 is 15 residues long. Germline CDR1 and CDR2: GTSNPN and SVGIG (reference sequence). The CDR3 sequence: CAWSYQRGRVKTQYF. As DNA, the CDR3 is TGTGCCTGGAGTTACCAGCGGGGCCGGGTGAAAACGCAGTATTTT.